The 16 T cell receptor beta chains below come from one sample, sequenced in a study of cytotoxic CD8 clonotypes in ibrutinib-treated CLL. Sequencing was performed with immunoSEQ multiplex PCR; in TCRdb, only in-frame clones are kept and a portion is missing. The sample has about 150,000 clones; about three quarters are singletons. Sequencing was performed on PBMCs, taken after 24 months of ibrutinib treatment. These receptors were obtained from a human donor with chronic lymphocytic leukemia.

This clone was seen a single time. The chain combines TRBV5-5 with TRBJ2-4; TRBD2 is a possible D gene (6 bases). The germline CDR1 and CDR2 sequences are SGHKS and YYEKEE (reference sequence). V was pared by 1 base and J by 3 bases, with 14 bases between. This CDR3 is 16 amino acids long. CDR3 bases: TGTGCCAGCAGCTTGATTGGCCCGGGGGACAAAAACATTCAGTACTTC. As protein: CASSLIGPGDKNIQYF.

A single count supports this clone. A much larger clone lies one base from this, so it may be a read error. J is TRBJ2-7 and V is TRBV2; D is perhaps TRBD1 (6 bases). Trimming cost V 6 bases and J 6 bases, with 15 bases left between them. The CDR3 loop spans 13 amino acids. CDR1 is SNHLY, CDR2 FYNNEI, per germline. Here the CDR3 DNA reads TGTGCCAGCAGGGACCGGGGCAGGGGCGAGCAGTACTTC. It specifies CASRDRGRGEQYF. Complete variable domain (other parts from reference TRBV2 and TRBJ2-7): EPEVTQTPSHQVTQMGQEVILRCVPISNHLYFYWYRQILGQKVEFLVSFYNNEISEKSEIFDDQFSVERPDGSNFTLKIRSTKLEDSAMYFCASRDRGRGEQYFGPGTRLTVT.

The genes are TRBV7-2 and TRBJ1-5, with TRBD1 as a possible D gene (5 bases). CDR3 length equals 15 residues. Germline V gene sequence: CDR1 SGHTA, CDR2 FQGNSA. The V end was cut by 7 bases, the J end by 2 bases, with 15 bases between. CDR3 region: CASTPRWGGNQPQHF. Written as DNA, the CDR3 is TGTGCCAGCACCCCCCGGTGGGGGGGCAATCAGCCCCAGCATTTT.

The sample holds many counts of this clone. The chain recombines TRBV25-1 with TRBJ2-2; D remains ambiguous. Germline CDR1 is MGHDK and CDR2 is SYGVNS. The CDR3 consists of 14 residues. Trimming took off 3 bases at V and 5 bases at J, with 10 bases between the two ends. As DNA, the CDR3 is TGTGCCAGCAGTGACCGGACCCATACCGGGGAGCTGTTTTTT. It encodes CASSDRTHTGELFF. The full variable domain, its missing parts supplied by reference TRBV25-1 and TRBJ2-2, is EADIYQTPRYLVIGTGKKITLECSQTMGHDKMYWYQQDPGMELHLIHYSYGVNSTEKGDLSSESTVSRIRTEHFPLTLESARPSHTSQYLCASSDRTHTGELFFGEGSRLTVL.

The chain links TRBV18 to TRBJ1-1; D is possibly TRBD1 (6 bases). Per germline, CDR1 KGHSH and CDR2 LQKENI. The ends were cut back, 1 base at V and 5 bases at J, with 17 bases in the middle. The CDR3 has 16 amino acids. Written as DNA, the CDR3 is TGTGCCAGCTCACCACTGGGGGGGGCGCCGGGGACTGAAGCTTTCTTT. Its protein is CASSPLGGAPGTEAFF.

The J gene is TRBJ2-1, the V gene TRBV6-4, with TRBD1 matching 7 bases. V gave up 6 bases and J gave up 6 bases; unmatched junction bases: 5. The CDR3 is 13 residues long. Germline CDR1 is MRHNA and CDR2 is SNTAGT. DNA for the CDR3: TGTGCCAGCAGCACCGACAGGGCCAATGAGCAGTTCTTC. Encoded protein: CASSTDRANEQFF.

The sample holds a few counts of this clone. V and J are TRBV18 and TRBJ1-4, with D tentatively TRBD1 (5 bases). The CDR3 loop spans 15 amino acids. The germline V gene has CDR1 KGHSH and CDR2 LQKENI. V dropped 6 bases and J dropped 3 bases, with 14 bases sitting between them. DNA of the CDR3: TGTGCCAGCTCCCTCCCGGGGGTGGCTAATGAAAAACTGTTTTTT. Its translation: CASSLPGVANEKLFF.

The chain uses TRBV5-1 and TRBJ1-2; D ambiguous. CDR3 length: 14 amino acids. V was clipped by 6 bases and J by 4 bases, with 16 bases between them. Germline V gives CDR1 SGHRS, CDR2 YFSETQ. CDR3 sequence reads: CASTPGSTVYGYTF. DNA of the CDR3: TGCGCCAGCACTCCCGGGTCTACGGTCTATGGCTACACCTTC.

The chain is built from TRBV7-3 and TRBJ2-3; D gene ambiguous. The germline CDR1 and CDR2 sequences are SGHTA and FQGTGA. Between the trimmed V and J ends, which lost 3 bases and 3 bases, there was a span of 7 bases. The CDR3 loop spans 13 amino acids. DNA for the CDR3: TGTGCCAGCAGCTTCATCGGGACAGATACGCAGTATTTT. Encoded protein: CASSFIGTDTQYF.

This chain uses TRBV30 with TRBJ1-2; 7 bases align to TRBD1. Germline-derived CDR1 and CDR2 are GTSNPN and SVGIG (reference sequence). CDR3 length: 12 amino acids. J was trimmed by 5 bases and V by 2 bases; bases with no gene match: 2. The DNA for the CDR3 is TGTGCCTGGAGTATGGGACAGTATGGCTACACCTTC. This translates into CAWSMGQYGYTF.

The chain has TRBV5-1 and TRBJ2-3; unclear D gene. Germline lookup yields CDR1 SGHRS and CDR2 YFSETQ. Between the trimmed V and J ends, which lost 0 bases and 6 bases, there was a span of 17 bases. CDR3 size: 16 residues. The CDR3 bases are TGCGCCAGCAGCTTGGCGGGCAGCGTTTTGGGTGATACGCAGTATTTT. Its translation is CASSLAGSVLGDTQYF.

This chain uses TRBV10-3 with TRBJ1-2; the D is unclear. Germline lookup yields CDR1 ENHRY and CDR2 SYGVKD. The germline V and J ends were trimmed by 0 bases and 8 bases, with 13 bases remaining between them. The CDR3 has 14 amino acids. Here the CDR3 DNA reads TGTGCCATCAGTGAGTCGAGTCTGCAGGTCGGCTACACCTTC. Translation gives CAISESSLQVGYTF.

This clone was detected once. As DNA, the CDR3 is TGTGCCAGTACTGTGGGAGGCACAGATACGCAGTATTTT. This gives the protein CASTVGGTDTQYF. The chain carries TRBV19 and TRBJ2-3, with a possible D match to TRBD2 (5 bases). This CDR3 is built from 13 residues. Germline V lookup: CDR1 LNHDA, CDR2 SQIVND (reference sequence). Trimming stripped 7 bases from V and 1 base from J, with 9 bases between.

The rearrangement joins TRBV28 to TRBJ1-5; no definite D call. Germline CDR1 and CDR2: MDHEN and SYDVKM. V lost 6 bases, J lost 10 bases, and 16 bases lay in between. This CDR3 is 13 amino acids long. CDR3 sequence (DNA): TGTGCCAGCAGGGGCCCCGGGAATTTCCCCCAGCATTTT. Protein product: CASRGPGNFPQHF.

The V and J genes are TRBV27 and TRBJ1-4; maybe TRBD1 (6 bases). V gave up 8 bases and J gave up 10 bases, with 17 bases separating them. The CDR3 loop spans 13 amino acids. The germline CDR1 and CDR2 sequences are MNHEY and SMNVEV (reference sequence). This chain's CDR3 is CASGLAGGGKLFF. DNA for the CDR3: TGTGCCAGCGGCCTGGCTGGGGGCGGAAAACTGTTTTTT.

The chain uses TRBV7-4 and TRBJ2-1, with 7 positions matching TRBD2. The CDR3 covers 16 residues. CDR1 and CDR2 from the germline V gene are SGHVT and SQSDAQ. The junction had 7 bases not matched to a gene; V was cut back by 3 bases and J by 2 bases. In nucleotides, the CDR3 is TGTGCCAGCAGCTTTTGGCGGGAGAGGGCCTACAATGAGCAGTTCTTC. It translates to CASSFWRERAYNEQFF.